The 9 T cell receptor beta chains below were found in one sample sequenced in a study of T cell repertoires in cytomegalovirus infection. Their antigens remain unidentified. TCRdb processed the reads anew with MiXCR; each CDR3 protein has one entry. The sample lists 450,000 to 650,000 distinct CDR3 sequences, approximately 40% occurring once. The sample was cultured PBMCs, taken from culture after CMV antigen stimulation. The receptor set was obtained from a human donor in good health (CMV status not recorded). Some clones in this sample may be carry-over from other donors' samples.

This chain links TRBV7-9 with TRBJ2-3, with D perhaps TRBD1 (6 bases). The CDR3 spans 14 residues. Germline values: CDR1 SEHNR, CDR2 FQNEAQ (reference sequence). Trimming pared 6 bases from V and 4 bases from J, leaving 14 bases between. The CDR3 protein is CASRSGQTPDTQYF. The CDR3 DNA reads TGTGCCAGCAGATCCGGACAGACTCCAGATACGCAGTATTTT. Supplemented by reference TRBV7-9 and TRBJ2-3, the full variable domain reads DTGVSQNPRHKITKRGQNVTFRCDPISEHNRLYWYRQTLGQGPEFLTYFQNEAQLEKSRLLSDRFSAERPKGSFSTLEIQRTEQGDSAMYLCASRSGQTPDTQYFGPGTRLTVL.

V gene TRBV7-9 combines with J gene TRBJ1-1; maybe TRBD1 (5 bases). Trimming removed 6 bases at V and 1 base at J, with 9 bases between. Germline V CDR1 and CDR2: SEHNR, FQNEAQ (reference sequence). The CDR3 runs 13 residues. The CDR3 DNA reads TGTGCCAGCAGTTGGGGGGGGAACACTGAAGCTTTCTTT. Translation: CASSWGGNTEAFF.

The chain carries TRBV6-8 and TRBJ2-1; 7 bases map to TRBD2. The germline gives CDR1 MNHGY, CDR2 SAAAGT. The CDR3 totals 17 residues. With 0 bases clipped from V and 4 bases from J, the junction kept 9 bases outside the gene matches. CDR3: CASSYSPTSVTYNEQFF. Here the CDR3 DNA reads TGTGCCAGCAGTTACTCGCCTACTAGCGTTACGTACAATGAGCAGTTCTTC.

This clonotype showed up just a few times. This rearrangement joins TRBV7-2 to TRBJ2-7, with 7 bases lining up with TRBD2. The trim removed 2 bases at V and 7 bases at J, leaving 11 bases unmatched. The germline V gene has CDR1 SGHTA and CDR2 FQGNSA. This CDR3 has 15 amino acids. CDR3 sequence reads: CASSLISSGTLEQYF. CDR3 bases: TGTGCCAGCAGCTTAATTTCTAGCGGTACTTTAGAGCAGTACTTC. The full variable domain, with the rest looked up from reference TRBV7-2 and TRBJ2-7, is GAGVSQSPSNKVTEKGKDVELRCDPISGHTALYWYRQSLGQGLEFLIYFQGNSAPDKSGLPSDRFSAERTGGSVSTLTIQRTQQEDSAVYLCASSLISSGTLEQYFGPGTRLTVT.

This chain connects TRBV10-3 to TRBJ1-5; 7 nucleotides match TRBD1. The CDR3 sequence is 13 residues long. The germline CDR1 and CDR2 sequences are ENHRY and SYGVKD. V lost 6 bases and J lost 6; bases outside the gene matches: 5. This chain's CDR3 is CAISDREGQPQHF. CDR3 coding DNA: TGTGCCATCAGCGACAGGGAGGGTCAGCCCCAGCATTTT.

The chain combines TRBV6-5 with TRBJ1-6; D gene ambiguous. V lost 8 bases, J lost 10 bases, and 21 bases lay in between. The CDR3 sequence is 15 residues long. The germline V gene has CDR1 MNHEY and CDR2 SVGAGI. CDR3 bases: TGTGCCAGCGCGGCCGAGAGAGGGCTGGGGTCACCCCTCCACTTT. Translation gives CASAAERGLGSPLHF.

DNA of the CDR3: TGCAGTGCTAGATCCAGGGTGGGAACAGGTCAGCCCCAGCATTTT. It encodes CSARSRVGTGQPQHF. The chain recombines TRBV20-1 with TRBJ1-5, with D possibly matching TRBD1 (5 bases). The CDR3 has 15 residues. The germline V gene encodes CDR1 DFQATT and CDR2 SNEGSKA (reference sequence). V was shortened by 2 bases and J by 6 bases, with 17 bases between the two germline ends.

The V and J genes are TRBV28 and TRBJ1-3; possibly TRBD1 for D (6 bases). Per germline, CDR1 MDHEN and CDR2 SYDVKM. The V gene lost 3 bases and the J gene lost 4 bases, with 16 bases spanning the gap. The length of the CDR3 is 16 residues. CDR3 DNA: TGTGCCAGCAGTTTTGTTGGCCAGGGGTTGGGAAACACCATATATTTT. Its protein product is CASSFVGQGLGNTIYF. The full variable domain, its missing parts supplied by reference TRBV28 and TRBJ1-3, is DVKVTQSSRYLVKRTGEKVFLECVQDMDHENMFWYRQDPGLGLRLIYFSYDVKMKEKGDIPEGYSVSREKKERFSLILESASTNQTSMYLCASSFVGQGLGNTIYFGEGSWLTVV.

The chain joins TRBV7-6 to TRBJ2-5; perhaps TRBD2 as D (5 bases). Germline V gene lookup returns CDR1 SGHVS and CDR2 FNYEAQ. V lost 5 bases and J 2 bases, leaving 12 bases between the germline ends. CDR3 length: 14 amino acids. This chain's CDR3 is CASSQETKQETQYF. DNA for the CDR3: TGTGCCAGCAGCCAGGAGACTAAACAAGAGACCCAGTACTTC.